Following are 26 T cell receptor beta chains from one sample sequenced in a study of shared clonotypes between healthy human individuals. Clones were sequenced by immunoSEQ multiplex PCR, and TCRdb holds only the in-frame ones, with some missing. This sample has around 1.9 million clones; just under 95% occur once, and the top ten carry about 1.7%. Cells designated naive CD8 were CD45RO-negative and were positively selected for CCR7, with terminally differentiated effector memory CD45RA+ cells excluded. The source material was naive CD8+ T cells from PBMCs. The source is a man aged 18 to 29 in good health. Some clones in this sample may be carry-over from other donors' samples.

This chain joins TRBV6-4 and TRBJ2-7, with D maybe TRBD1 (6 bases). The germline V gene has CDR1 MRHNA and CDR2 SNTAGT. This CDR3 spans 13 amino acids. Trimming removed 4 bases from V and 4 bases from J, with 11 bases in between. CDR3 in amino acids: CASSVGRGYEQYF. CDR3 DNA sequence: TGTGCCAGCAGTGTCGGCAGGGGATACGAGCAGTACTTC.

This chain uses TRBV30 with TRBJ2-1; D tentatively reads TRBD1 or TRBD2 (7 bases each). CDR3 length equals 15 residues. Germline V CDR1 and CDR2: GTSNPN, SVGIG (reference sequence). Trimming left V 5 bases short and J 5 bases short, with 19 bases between. The chain's CDR3 is CAWGDPRGGHNEQFF. CDR3 nucleotides: TGTGCCTGGGGGGATCCCAGGGGGGGCCACAATGAGCAGTTCTTC.

The chain carries TRBV25-1 and TRBJ2-1; D tentatively fits TRBD1 or TRBD2 (5 bases each). Trimming took off 3 bases at V and 7 bases at J, with 19 bases between the two ends. Per germline, CDR1 MGHDK and CDR2 SYGVNS. The CDR3 consists of 16 residues. CDR3 sequence: CASSDDLERWGNEQFF. The CDR3 DNA reads TGTGCCAGCAGTGACGATCTCGAGCGCTGGGGGAATGAGCAGTTCTTC. Full variable domain (remainder filled in from reference TRBV25-1 and TRBJ2-1): EADIYQTPRYLVIGTGKKITLECSQTMGHDKMYWYQQDPGMELHLIHYSYGVNSTEKGDLSSESTVSRIRTEHFPLTLESARPSHTSQYLCASSDDLERWGNEQFFGPGTRLTVL.

This chain uses TRBV19 with TRBJ2-7; possibly TRBD1 for D (5 bases). This CDR3 has 13 amino acids. With 5 bases removed from V and 2 bases from J, the gap between germline ends came to 10 bases. Germline loops: CDR1 LNHDA, CDR2 SQIVND (reference sequence). The CDR3 bases are TGTGCCAGTAGTGACCGACAGACCTACGAGCAGTACTTC. It specifies CASSDRQTYEQYF.

This CDR3 reads CSVGGLAGRSYNEQFF. The CDR3 DNA reads TGCAGCGTTGGTGGACTAGCGGGAAGAAGCTACAATGAGCAGTTCTTC. V and J are TRBV29-1 and TRBJ2-1; 12 nucleotides line up with TRBD2. After removal of 4 bases from V and 3 bases from J, the junction contained 7 bases not matched to a gene. In germline, CDR1 is SQVTM, CDR2 ANQGSEA. There are 16 residues in the CDR3.

The gene calls are TRBV21-1 and TRBJ2-1. TRBV21-1 is labeled a pseudogene. The CDR3 runs 13 residues. CDR3: CASSKGRYNEQFF. CDR3 coding DNA: TGTGCCAGCAGCAAAGGACGCTACAATGAGCAGTTCTTC.

In this sample, this clone turned up once. The chain employs TRBV4-1 and TRBJ2-1, with D maybe TRBD2 (5 bases). The CDR3 runs 16 residues. Germline values: CDR1 MGHRA, CDR2 YSYEKL. V lost 3 bases, J lost 1 base, and 13 bases lay in between. The CDR3 loop reads CASSQSVASSYNEQFF. Here the CDR3 DNA reads TGCGCCAGCAGCCAGAGCGTAGCGAGTTCCTACAATGAGCAGTTCTTC.

On this clone itself: Within the sample, other DNA sequences also encode this same CDR3. The CDR3 sequence is CASSLGPSGTYNEQFF. CDR3 DNA: TGTGCCAGCAGCTTGGGACCTAGCGGGACTTACAATGAGCAGTTCTTC. This sequence joins TRBV7-9 and TRBJ2-1, with 9 bases lining up with TRBD2. The V gene's germline CDR1 is SEHNR and CDR2 FQNEAQ (reference sequence). V trimming: 3 bases; J trimming: 4 bases; junction bases outside the gene matches: 7. The CDR3 sequence is 16 residues long.

The V and J genes are TRBV29-1 and TRBJ2-5, with 10 bases aligning to TRBD1. The V and J ends lost 0 bases and 3 bases, in that order; junction bases with no gene match: 10. The CDR3 loop spans 17 amino acids. The germline gives CDR1 SQVTM, CDR2 ANQGSEA. As DNA, the CDR3 is TGCAGCGTTGAAGATCCCTCGACAGGGGGCGGGAAAGAGACCCAGTACTTC. Its protein is CSVEDPSTGGGKETQYF. The entire variable domain, with the rest obtained from reference TRBV29-1 and TRBJ2-5, is as follows: SAVISQKPSRDICQRGTSLTIQCQVDSQVTMMFWYRQQPGQSLTLIATANQGSEATYESGFVIDKFPISRPNLTFSTLTVSNMSPEDSSIYLCSVEDPSTGGGKETQYFGPGTRLLVL.

The chain links TRBV4-1 to TRBJ2-3; TRBD2 aligns across 7 bases. Germline V gene data show CDR1 as MGHRA and CDR2 as YSYEKL. The CDR3 has 15 amino acids. With V trimmed by 1 base and J by 3 bases, 4 bases remained unmatched. CDR3 DNA sequence: TGCGCCAGCAGCCAAGTCGGGGAGGGAACAGATACGCAGTATTTT. As protein: CASSQVGEGTDTQYF.

The V gene is TRBV11-3, the J gene TRBJ2-3; D remains unclear. The CDR3 is made up of 14 amino acids. V lost 1 base to trimming and J lost 2 bases, with 7 bases between them. CDR1 SGHNT and CDR2 YENEEA come from the germline V gene. The CDR3 DNA follows: TGTGCCAGCAGCTTAGCCCACCTCACAGATACGCAGTATTTT. Residues: CASSLAHLTDTQYF.

The genes are TRBV6-6 and TRBJ1-1; D unclear. The CDR3 is made up of 14 amino acids. V gave up 2 bases and J gave up 0 bases, with 7 bases separating them. Germline loops: CDR1 MNHNY, CDR2 SVGAGI (reference sequence). The CDR3 sequence: CASSYGGLNTEAFF. The CDR3 nucleotides read TGTGCCAGCAGTTACGGAGGGTTGAACACTGAAGCTTTCTTT.

The rearrangement uses TRBV9 and TRBJ2-3, with 7 positions matching TRBD2. V was pared by 2 bases and J by 4 bases, with 7 bases of the junction left unmatched. The V gene's germline CDR1 is SGDLS and CDR2 YYNGEE. The CDR3 is made up of 15 amino acids. The CDR3 protein is CASSVRAGVPDTQYF. In DNA, the CDR3 is TGTGCCAGCAGCGTGAGGGCGGGAGTGCCAGATACGCAGTATTTT. Filled out from reference TRBV9 and TRBJ2-3, the complete variable domain reads DSGVTQTPKHLITATGQRVTLRCSPRSGDLSVYWYQQSLDQGLQFLIQYYNGEERAKGNILERFSAQQFPDLHSELNLSSLELGDSALYFCASSVRAGVPDTQYFGPGTRLTVL.

V usage is TRBV7-9 and J usage is TRBJ2-5; D unresolved. The germline V gene encodes CDR1 SEHNR and CDR2 FQNEAQ (reference sequence). This CDR3 spans 15 amino acids. V was pared by 5 bases and J by 1 base, with 14 bases between. The CDR3 sequence is CASSPPADGQETQYF. The CDR3 DNA is TGTGCCAGCAGCCCCCCAGCCGATGGCCAAGAGACCCAGTACTTC.

The rearrangement links TRBV7-9 to TRBJ1-4; D may be TRBD1 (5 bases). The CDR3 has 15 residues. The germline gives CDR1 SEHNR, CDR2 FQNEAQ (reference sequence). V lost 3 bases, J lost 0 bases, and 8 bases lay in between. CDR3 nucleotides: TGTGCCAGCAGCTTGGACATTTCAACTAATGAAAAACTGTTTTTT. This translates into CASSLDISTNEKLFF.

This sequence joins TRBV7-9 and TRBJ1-5; TRBD1 matches 7 bases. V was clipped by 5 bases and J by 6 bases; unmatched bases: 7. Germline V gene lookup returns CDR1 SEHNR and CDR2 FQNEAQ (reference sequence). This CDR3 comprises 14 residues. The CDR3: CASSTTGEGQPQHF. The CDR3 DNA sequence: TGTGCCAGCAGCACAACAGGGGAGGGTCAGCCCCAGCATTTT. Full variable domain (remainder filled in from reference TRBV7-9 and TRBJ1-5): DTGVSQNPRHKITKRGQNVTFRCDPISEHNRLYWYRQTLGQGPEFLTYFQNEAQLEKSRLLSDRFSAERPKGSFSTLEIQRTEQGDSAMYLCASSTTGEGQPQHFGDGTRLSIL.

The J gene is TRBJ2-2, the V gene TRBV29-1; D gene uncertain. Germline CDR1 SQVTM, CDR2 ANQGSEA. This CDR3 spans 14 amino acids. V was pared by 4 bases and J by 4 bases, with 13 bases between. The CDR3 spells CSVGGEITTGELFF. For the CDR3, the DNA is TGCAGCGTTGGTGGGGAAATTACCACCGGGGAGCTGTTTTTT.

The chain carries TRBV2 and TRBJ2-5; 11 nucleotides match TRBD2. V lost 2 bases and J lost 2; bases outside the gene matches: 7. The CDR3 runs 17 residues. The V gene's germline CDR1 is SNHLY and CDR2 FYNNEI. CDR3 in amino acids: CASSEWLAGGRQETQYF. The CDR3, as DNA: TGTGCCAGCAGTGAATGGCTAGCGGGAGGAAGGCAAGAGACCCAGTACTTC.

The rearrangement uses TRBV27 and TRBJ2-6; possibly TRBD1 or TRBD2 for D (5 bases each). The CDR3 loop spans 18 amino acids. The V gene's germline CDR1 is MNHEY and CDR2 SMNVEV (reference sequence). V lost 6 bases and J lost 0, with 18 bases in between. CDR3 sequence: CASSLAQGRISGANVLTF. The CDR3 region has the DNA TGTGCCAGCAGCTTAGCCCAGGGACGCATCTCTGGGGCCAACGTCCTGACTTTC. Together with reference TRBV27 and TRBJ2-6, the CDR3 gives the full variable domain: EAQVTQNPRYLITVTGKKLTVTCSQNMNHEYMSWYRQDPGLGLRQIYYSMNVEVTDKGDVPEGYKVSRKEKRNFPLILESPSPNQTSLYFCASSLAQGRISGANVLTFGAGSRLTVL.

The chain employs TRBV13 and TRBJ2-7, with 7 nucleotides matching TRBD1. V trimming: 6 bases; J trimming: 4 bases; junction bases outside the gene matches: 12. This CDR3 is built from 15 residues. Germline assignment: CDR1 PRHDT and CDR2 FYEKMQ (reference sequence). The chain's CDR3 is CASSSQGDQGYEQYF. CDR3 in DNA: TGTGCCAGCAGTTCCCAGGGGGATCAAGGGTACGAGCAGTACTTC.

The rearrangement uses TRBV5-1 and TRBJ1-4; the D gene is possibly TRBD1 (5 bases). V was cut by 4 bases and J by 0 bases, with 16 bases left in between. CDR1 is SGHRS and CDR2 is YFSETQ in the germline V gene. This CDR3 spans 17 amino acids. CDR3 region: CASSLSGLKSTNEKLFF. The CDR3 nucleotides read TGCGCCAGCAGCCTTTCGGGACTGAAGTCAACTAATGAAAAACTGTTTTTT.

V is TRBV29-1 and J is TRBJ2-7; tentatively, D is TRBD1 or TRBD2 (5 bases each). This CDR3 spans 14 amino acids. The ends were cut back, 5 bases at V and 3 bases at J, with 17 bases in the middle. Germline-derived CDR1 and CDR2 are SQVTM and ANQGSEA. Here the CDR3 reads CSVIPGRSLYEQYF. CDR3 sequence (DNA): TGCAGCGTTATCCCGGGACGGAGCCTCTACGAGCAGTACTTC.

The chain employs TRBV6-6 and TRBJ1-1, with D perhaps matching TRBD1 (6 bases). Germline V CDR1 and CDR2: MNHNY, SVGAGI (reference sequence). Trimming removed 5 bases from V and 6 bases from J, with 13 bases in between. This CDR3 has 13 residues. CDR3 nucleotide sequence: TGTGCCAGCAGTACACAGGGTATTTCTGAAGCTTTCTTT. Residues: CASSTQGISEAFF.

In regard to this clone: Other DNA sequences in this sample translate to the same CDR3. The chain recombines TRBV5-1 with TRBJ2-1, with D perhaps TRBD1 (6 bases). This CDR3 has 14 residues. From germline, CDR1 is SGHRS and CDR2 YFSETQ. Between the trimmed V and J ends, which lost 1 base and 5 bases, there was a span of 10 bases. CDR3: CASSLPTGNNEQFF. The CDR3 nucleotides read TGCGCCAGCAGCTTGCCCACAGGGAACAATGAGCAGTTCTTC.

The chain recombines TRBV4-3 with TRBJ2-7; TRBD2 is a possible D gene (7 bases). Germline assignment: CDR1 LGHNA and CDR2 YSLEER. The CDR3 totals 16 residues. The V gene lost 0 bases and the J gene lost 2 bases, with 14 bases spanning the gap. This chain's CDR3 is CASSQDWGGDPYEQYF. DNA for the CDR3: TGCGCCAGCAGCCAAGATTGGGGGGGCGACCCCTACGAGCAGTACTTC.

The CDR3 DNA follows: TGCGCCAGCAGTGACAATGAGCAGTTCTTC. As protein: CASSDNEQFF. The chain has TRBV10-2 and TRBJ2-1; D gene unclear. Trimming cost V 3 bases and J 6 bases, with 0 bases left between them. The CDR3 contains 10 residues. CDR1 and CDR2 (germline): WSHSY, SAAADI.